This record covers a single T cell receptor beta chain. Generated by immunoSEQ multiplex PCR, the TCRdb table keeps only in-frame clones and is missing some. The sample lists approximately 110,000 clones, roughly nine tenths occurring once. The CDR3 length is 17 residues. Trimming took 4 bases from V and 0 from J, leaving 18 bases between them. CDR1 and CDR2 (germline): SGHRS, YFSETQ. This sample stems from a study of blood T cell repertoires in COVID-19. In the study overall: The United States, Italy and Spain provided the acute and convalescent COVID-19 samples.

The chain couples TRBV5-1 to TRBJ2-3; D is perhaps TRBD1 (5 bases). Sequenced material: peripheral blood. The receptor comes from a woman aged 80 or older with acute or convalescent COVID-19. The CDR3 bases are TGCGCCAGCAGCCTACCCATCTCAGGGTCTAGCACAGATACGCAGTATTTT. It specifies CASSLPISGSSTDTQYF.